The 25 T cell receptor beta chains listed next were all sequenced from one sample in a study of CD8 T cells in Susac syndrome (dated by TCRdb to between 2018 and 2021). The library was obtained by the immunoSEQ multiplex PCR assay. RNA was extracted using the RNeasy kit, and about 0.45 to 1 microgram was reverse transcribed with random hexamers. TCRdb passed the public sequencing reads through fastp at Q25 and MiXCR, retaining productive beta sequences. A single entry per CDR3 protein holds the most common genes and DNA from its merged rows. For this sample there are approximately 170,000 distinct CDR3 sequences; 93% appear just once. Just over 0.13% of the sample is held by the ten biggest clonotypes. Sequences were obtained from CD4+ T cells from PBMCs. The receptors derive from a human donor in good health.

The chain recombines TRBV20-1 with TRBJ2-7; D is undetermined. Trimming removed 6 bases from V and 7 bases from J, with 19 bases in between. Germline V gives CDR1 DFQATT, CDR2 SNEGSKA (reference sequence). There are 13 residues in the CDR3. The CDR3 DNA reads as TGCAGTGCAGCCTCTACCGATTCGGAAGAGCAGTACTTC. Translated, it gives CSAASTDSEEQYF.

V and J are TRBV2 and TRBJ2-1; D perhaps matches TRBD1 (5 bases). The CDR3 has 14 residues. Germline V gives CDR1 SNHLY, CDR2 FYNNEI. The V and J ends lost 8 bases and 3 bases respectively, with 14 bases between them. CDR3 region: CASGWQGGYNEQFF. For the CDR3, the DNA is TGTGCCAGCGGTTGGCAGGGTGGCTACAATGAGCAGTTCTTC.

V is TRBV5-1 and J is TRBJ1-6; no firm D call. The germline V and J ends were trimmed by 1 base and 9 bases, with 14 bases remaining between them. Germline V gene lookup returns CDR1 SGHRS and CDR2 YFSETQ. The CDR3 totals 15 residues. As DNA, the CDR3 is TGCGCCAGCAGCTTGCGATCAGATCCAATTTCACCCCTCCACTTT. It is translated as CASSLRSDPISPLHF.

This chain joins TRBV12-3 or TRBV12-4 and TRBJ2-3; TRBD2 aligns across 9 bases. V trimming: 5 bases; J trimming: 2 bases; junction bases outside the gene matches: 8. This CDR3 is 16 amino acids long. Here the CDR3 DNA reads TGTGCCAGCAGTCCCGGGACTAGCCTATTCACAGATACGCAGTATTTT. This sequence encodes CASSPGTSLFTDTQYF.

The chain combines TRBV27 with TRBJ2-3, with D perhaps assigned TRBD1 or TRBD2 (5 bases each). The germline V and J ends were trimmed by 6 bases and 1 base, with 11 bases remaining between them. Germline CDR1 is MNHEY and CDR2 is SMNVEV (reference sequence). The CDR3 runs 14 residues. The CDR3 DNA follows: TGTGCCAGCAGACAAAGGGGAGGCACAGATACGCAGTATTTT. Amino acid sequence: CASRQRGGTDTQYF.

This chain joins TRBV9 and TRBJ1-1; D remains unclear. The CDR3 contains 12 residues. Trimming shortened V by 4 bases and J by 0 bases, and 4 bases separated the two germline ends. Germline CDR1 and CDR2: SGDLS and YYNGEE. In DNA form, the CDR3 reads TGTGCCAGCAGCTGGCTGAACACTGAAGCTTTCTTT. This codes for CASSWLNTEAFF.

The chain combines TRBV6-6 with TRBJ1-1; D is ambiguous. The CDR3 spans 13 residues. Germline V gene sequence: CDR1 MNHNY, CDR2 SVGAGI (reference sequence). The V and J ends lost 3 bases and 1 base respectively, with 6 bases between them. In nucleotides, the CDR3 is TGTGCCAGCAGTTATATGAGGAACACTGAAGCTTTCTTT. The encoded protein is CASSYMRNTEAFF.

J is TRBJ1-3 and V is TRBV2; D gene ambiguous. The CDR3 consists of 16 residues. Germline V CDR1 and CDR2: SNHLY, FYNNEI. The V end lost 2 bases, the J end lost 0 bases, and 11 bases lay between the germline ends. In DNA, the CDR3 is TGTGCCAGCAGTGAAAATTTCCCGGGCTCTGGAAACACCATATATTTT. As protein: CASSENFPGSGNTIYF.

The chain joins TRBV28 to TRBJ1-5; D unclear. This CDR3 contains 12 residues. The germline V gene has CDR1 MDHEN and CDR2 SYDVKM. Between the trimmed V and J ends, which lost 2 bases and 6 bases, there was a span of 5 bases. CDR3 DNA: TGTGCCAGCAGTTTAATCCTTCAGCCCCAGCATTTT. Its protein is CASSLILQPQHF. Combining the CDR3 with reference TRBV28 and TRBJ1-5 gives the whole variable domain DVKVTQSSRYLVKRTGEKVFLECVQDMDHENMFWYRQDPGLGLRLIYFSYDVKMKEKGDIPEGYSVSREKKERFSLILESASTNQTSMYLCASSLILQPQHFGDGTRLSIL.

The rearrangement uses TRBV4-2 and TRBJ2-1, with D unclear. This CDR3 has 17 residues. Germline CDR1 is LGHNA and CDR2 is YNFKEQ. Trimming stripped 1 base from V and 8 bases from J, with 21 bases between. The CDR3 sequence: CASSQGRVFLPTDEQFF. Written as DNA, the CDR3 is TGTGCCAGCAGCCAAGGAAGAGTCTTTCTGCCCACAGATGAGCAGTTCTTC.

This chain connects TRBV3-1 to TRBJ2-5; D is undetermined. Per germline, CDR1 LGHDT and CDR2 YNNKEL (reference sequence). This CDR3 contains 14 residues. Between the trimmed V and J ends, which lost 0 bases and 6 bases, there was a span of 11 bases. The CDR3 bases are TGTGCCAGCAGCCAAGAAAAGGCTTTAAAGACCCAGTACTTC. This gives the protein CASSQEKALKTQYF.

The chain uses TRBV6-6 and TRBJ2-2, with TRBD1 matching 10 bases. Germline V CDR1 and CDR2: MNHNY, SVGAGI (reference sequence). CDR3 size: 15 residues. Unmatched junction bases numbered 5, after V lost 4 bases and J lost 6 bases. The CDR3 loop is CASSSGTGDAGELFF. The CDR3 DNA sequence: TGTGCCAGCAGTTCCGGGACAGGGGATGCCGGGGAGCTGTTTTTT.

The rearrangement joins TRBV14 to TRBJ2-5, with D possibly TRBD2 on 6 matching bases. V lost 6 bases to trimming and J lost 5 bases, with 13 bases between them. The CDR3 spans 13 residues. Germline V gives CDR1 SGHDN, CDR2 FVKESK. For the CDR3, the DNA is TGTGCCAGCAGTCGGGACTCCGGGGAGACCCAGTACTTC. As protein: CASSRDSGETQYF.

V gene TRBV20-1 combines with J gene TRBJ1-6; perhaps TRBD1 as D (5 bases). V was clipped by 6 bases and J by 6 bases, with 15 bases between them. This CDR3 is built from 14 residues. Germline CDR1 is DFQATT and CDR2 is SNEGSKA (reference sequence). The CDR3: CSALDPRGNSPLHF. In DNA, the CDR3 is TGCAGTGCCCTCGACCCAAGGGGTAATTCACCCCTCCACTTT.

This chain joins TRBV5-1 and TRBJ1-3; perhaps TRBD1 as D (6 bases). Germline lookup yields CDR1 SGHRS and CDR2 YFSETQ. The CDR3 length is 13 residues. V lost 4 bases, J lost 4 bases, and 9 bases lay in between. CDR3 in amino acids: CASSIGQGNTIYF. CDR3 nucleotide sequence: TGCGCCAGCAGCATCGGACAGGGAAACACCATATATTTT.

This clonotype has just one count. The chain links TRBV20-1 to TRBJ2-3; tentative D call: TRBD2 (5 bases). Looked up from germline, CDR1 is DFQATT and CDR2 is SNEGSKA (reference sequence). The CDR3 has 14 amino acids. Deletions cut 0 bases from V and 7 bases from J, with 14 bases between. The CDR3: CSARDWLSGNTQYF. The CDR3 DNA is TGCAGTGCTAGAGATTGGTTATCCGGGAATACGCAGTATTTT.

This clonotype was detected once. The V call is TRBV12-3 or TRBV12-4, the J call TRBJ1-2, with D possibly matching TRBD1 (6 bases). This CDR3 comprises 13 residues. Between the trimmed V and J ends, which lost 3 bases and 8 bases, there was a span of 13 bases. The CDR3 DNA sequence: TGTGCCAGCAGTTTCGGGACCGGACAGGGCTACACCTTC. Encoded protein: CASSFGTGQGYTF.

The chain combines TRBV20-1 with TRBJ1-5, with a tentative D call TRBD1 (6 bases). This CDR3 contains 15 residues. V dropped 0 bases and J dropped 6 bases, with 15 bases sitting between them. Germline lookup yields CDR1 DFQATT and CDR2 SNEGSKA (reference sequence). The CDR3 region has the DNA TGCAGTGCTAGAGAAATAGGGGGGATTGCTCAGCCCCAGCATTTT. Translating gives CSAREIGGIAQPQHF.

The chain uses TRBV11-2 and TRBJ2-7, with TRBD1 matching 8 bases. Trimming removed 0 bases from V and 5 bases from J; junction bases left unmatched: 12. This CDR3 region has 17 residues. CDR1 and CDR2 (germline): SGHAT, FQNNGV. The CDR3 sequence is CASSLDVAGGAFHEQYF. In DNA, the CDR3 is TGTGCCAGCAGCTTAGATGTAGCAGGGGGCGCATTCCACGAGCAGTACTTC.

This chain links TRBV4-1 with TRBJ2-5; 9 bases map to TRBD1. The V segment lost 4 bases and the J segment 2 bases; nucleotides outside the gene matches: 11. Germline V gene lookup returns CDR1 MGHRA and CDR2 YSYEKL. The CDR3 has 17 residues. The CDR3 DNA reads TGCGCCAGCAGCCCCCGGGACAGGGCAACGCTACAAGAGACCCAGTACTTC. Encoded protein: CASSPRDRATLQETQYF.

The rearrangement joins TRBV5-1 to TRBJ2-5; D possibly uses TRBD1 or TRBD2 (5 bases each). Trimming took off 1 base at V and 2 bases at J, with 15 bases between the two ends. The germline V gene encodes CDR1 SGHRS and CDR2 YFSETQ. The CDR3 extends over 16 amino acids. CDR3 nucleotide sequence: TGCGCCAGCAGCTTGACCGGGACGGGTGGTCAAGAGACCCAGTACTTC. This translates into CASSLTGTGGQETQYF.

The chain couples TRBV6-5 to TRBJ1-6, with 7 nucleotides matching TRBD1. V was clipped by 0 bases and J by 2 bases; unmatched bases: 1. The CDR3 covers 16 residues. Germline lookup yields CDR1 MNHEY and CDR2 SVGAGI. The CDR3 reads CASSYSTGTYNSPLHF. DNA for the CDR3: TGTGCCAGCAGTTACTCGACAGGGACCTATAATTCACCCCTCCACTTT.

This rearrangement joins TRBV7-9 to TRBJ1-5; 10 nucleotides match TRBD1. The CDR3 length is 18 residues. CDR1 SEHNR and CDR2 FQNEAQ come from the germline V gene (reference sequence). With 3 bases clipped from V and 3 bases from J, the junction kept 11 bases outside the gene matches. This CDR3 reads CASSLGTGEKRDNQPQHF. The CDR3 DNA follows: TGTGCCAGCAGCTTGGGGACAGGGGAGAAGAGAGACAATCAGCCCCAGCATTTT. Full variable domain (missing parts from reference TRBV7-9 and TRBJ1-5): DTGVSQNPRHKITKRGQNVTFRCDPISEHNRLYWYRQTLGQGPEFLTYFQNEAQLEKSRLLSDRFSAERPKGSFSTLEIQRTEQGDSAMYLCASSLGTGEKRDNQPQHFGDGTRLSIL.

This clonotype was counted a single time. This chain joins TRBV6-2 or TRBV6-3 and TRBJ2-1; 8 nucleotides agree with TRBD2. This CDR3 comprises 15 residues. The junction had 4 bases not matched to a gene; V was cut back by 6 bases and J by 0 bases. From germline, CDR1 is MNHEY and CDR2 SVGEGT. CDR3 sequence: CASSQTSASYNEQFF. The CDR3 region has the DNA TGTGCCAGCAGCCAGACTAGCGCCTCCTACAATGAGCAGTTCTTC.

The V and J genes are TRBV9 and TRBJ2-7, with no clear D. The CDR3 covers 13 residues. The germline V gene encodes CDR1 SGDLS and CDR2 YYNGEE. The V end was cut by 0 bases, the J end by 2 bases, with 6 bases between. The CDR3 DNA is TGTGCCAGCAGCGTAGGATACGCCTACGAGCAGTACTTC. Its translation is CASSVGYAYEQYF.